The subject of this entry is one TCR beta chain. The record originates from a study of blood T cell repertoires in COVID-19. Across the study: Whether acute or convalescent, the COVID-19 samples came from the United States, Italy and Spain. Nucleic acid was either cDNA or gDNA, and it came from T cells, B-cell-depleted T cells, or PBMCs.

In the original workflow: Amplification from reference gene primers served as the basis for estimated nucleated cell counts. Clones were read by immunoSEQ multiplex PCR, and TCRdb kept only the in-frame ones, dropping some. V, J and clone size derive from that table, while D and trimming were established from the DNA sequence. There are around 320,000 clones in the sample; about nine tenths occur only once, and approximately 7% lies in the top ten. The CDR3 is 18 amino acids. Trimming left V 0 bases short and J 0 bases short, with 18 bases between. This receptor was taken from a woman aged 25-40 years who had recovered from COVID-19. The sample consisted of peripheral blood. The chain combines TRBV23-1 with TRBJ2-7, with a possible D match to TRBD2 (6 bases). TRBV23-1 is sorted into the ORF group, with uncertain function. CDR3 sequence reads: CASSQSGGSPNNSYEQYF. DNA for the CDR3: TGCGCCAGCAGTCAATCGGGAGGCAGCCCTAATAACTCCTACGAGCAGTACTTC.